This T cell receptor beta chain was recovered during a study of T cell responses to AZD1222 COVID-19 vaccine (dated by TCRdb to the early 2020s). A note on the overall study: AZD1222 recipients given second doses at about 4 weeks or at about 12 weeks were pooled, since spike-specific TCR depth and breadth were not found to differ between the two schedules. A total of approximately 230 trial participants underwent TCR sequencing, of whom 200 to 220 received two doses of AZD1222 and roughly 25 received two doses of the MenACWY control vaccine. Trial participants were enrolled into age subgroups of 18-55, 56-69 and 70-plus years, which contained 148, 28 and 57 TCR-sequenced participants, respectively. The paper's findings and limits, for the study overall: Conclusions about previously exposed vaccinees are limited, since just six AZD1222 recipients were seropositive for SARS-CoV-2 at baseline. The 56-69-year group was small, and its depth increase did not reach significance, likely because of low power. Nearly half of unique spike-specific TCRs reportedly recognized epitopes outside regions mutated in the B.1.351 and B.1.1.7 variants. CD4 TCRs associated with the vaccine covered the entire spike protein, and the dominant responses were in regions 160-218 and 743-854. After two AZD1222 doses, spike-specific TCR breadth and depth were significantly higher than at day 0 and than in MenACWY recipients. Because no day 14 peak-response samples were available, repertoires were characterized only after the peak T cell response. Participants were mostly white British and included more females than males, and it was suggested by the authors that clonal diversity may have been underestimated.

Including cysteine and phenylalanine, the CDR3 has 14 amino acids. Only the CDR3 DNA is retained, 42 bases long and in frame from the first base. V is cut by 2 bases and J by 0 bases, and the space between the germline ends is 9 bases. CDR1 and CDR2 (SQVTM, ANQGSEA) derive from the germline V gene. The intended sense of this specimen's time point label: baseline before first vaccination. The vaccinee samples were drawn from two UK trials, COV001 and COV002, one of which was a single-blind randomized controlled phase 2/3 trial testing AZD1222 (ChAdOx1 nCoV-19) in healthy adults. Trial participant PBMC samples were collected at day 0 and day 28 after the second dose for TCRbeta chain sequencing. The CDR3 regions of human TCRbeta chains were subjected to immunosequencing. From the authors' description of their analysis: TCRs in the repertoires were matched against a reference library of SARS-CoV-2-specific TCRs that had been generated with the MIRA antigen-specificity platform. Breadth was defined as the fraction of unique TCRs that were SARS-CoV-2-associated. Depth was defined as the fraction of total T cells that were SARS-CoV-2-associated. Using the MIRA data, every spike-specific TCR was mapped to the spike region that the TCR reacted to and assigned to either a CD4 or a CD8 class. Log10-transformed breadth and depth values were compared by one-way ANOVA with Sidak's multiple comparisons tests. This is the immuneACCESS table as TCRdb keeps it, with only in-frame sequences that have V and J called. A part of the clones is gone; compared with another copy, unresolved V genes explain less than half, and the rest is unexplained. That table furnishes V, J and clone size, whereas the DNA furnished D and trimming. Here the sample has approximately 85,000 clones; 80% to 90% occur a single time. Together, the top ten hold about 6% of the sample.

In regard to this clone: The target of this receptor is not known. Within one base of it there is no much larger clone, and no base qualities were kept.

This TCR derives from an adult in good health. The chain joins TRBV29-1 to TRBJ2-3; the D gene assignment is ambiguous. The sample consisted of peripheral blood, taken on day 0 of AZD1222 vaccination. At the DNA level, the sequence is TGCAGCGTTGAATACCCACCCAGCACAGATACGCAGTATTTT. Its protein is CSVEYPPSTDTQYF.